What follows are 26 T cell receptor beta chains derived from one specimen sequenced in a study of T cell responses to AZD1222 COVID-19 vaccine. Clones were read by immunoSEQ multiplex PCR, and TCRdb kept only the in-frame ones, dropping some. Seen here are approximately 190,000 clones, approximately 92% observed once, and the top ten hold approximately 1.4%. The specimen was peripheral blood, collected on day 0 of AZD1222 vaccination. The origin of the receptors is an adult in good health.

V usage is TRBV24-1 and J usage is TRBJ1-2, with TRBD1 as a possible D gene (6 bases). Trimming took off 0 bases at V and 5 bases at J, with 9 bases between the two ends. Germline loops: CDR1 KGHDR, CDR2 SFDVKD. This CDR3 is built from 14 residues. CDR3 in DNA: TGTGCCACCAGTGATTTGAGACAGGATTATGGCTACACCTTC. Protein product: CATSDLRQDYGYTF.

Here the CDR3 DNA reads TGCGCCAGCAGCCAGATGGGGACAGGTAGGAACACTGAAGCTTTCTTT. Protein sequence: CASSQMGTGRNTEAFF. The chain joins TRBV4-1 to TRBJ1-1, with 8 bases that match TRBD1. The CDR3 contains 16 residues. From germline, CDR1 is MGHRA and CDR2 YSYEKL. V was clipped by 3 bases and J by 1 base; unmatched bases: 7.

The chain carries TRBV7-8 and TRBJ2-7, with D tentatively TRBD1 or TRBD2 (6 bases each). Trimming took off 4 bases at V and 9 bases at J, with 13 bases between the two ends. The CDR3 runs 12 residues. Germline lookup yields CDR1 SGHVS and CDR2 FQNEAQ. CDR3 protein: CASSSSQGGQYF. CDR3 nucleotide sequence: TGTGCCAGCAGCTCGTCACAGGGAGGGCAGTACTTC.

This clone was seen just once. V usage is TRBV7-3 and J usage is TRBJ2-3; TRBD2 matches at 9 bases. This CDR3 region has 16 residues. Germline-derived CDR1 and CDR2 are SGHTA and FQGTGA. Unmatched junction bases numbered 7, after V lost 2 bases and J lost 4 bases. The CDR3 spells CASSLWASGTADTQYF. CDR3 coding DNA: TGTGCCAGCAGCTTATGGGCTAGCGGGACGGCAGATACGCAGTATTTT. Full variable domain (missing parts from reference TRBV7-3 and TRBJ2-3): GAGVSQTPSNKVTEKGKYVELRCDPISGHTALYWYRQSLGQGPEFLIYFQGTGAADDSGLPNDRFFAVRPEGSVSTLKIQRTERGDSAVYLCASSLWASGTADTQYFGPGTRLTVL.

This clone was observed a handful of times. V gene TRBV28 combines with J gene TRBJ1-1, with 7 bases lining up with TRBD1. The ends lost 7 bases at V and 3 bases at J; junction bases unmatched: 8. The germline gives CDR1 MDHEN, CDR2 SYDVKM. The CDR3 is 14 residues long. The CDR3 region has the DNA TGTGCCAGCAACCCTGACAGGGCGGACACTGAAGCTTTCTTT. Translated, it gives CASNPDRADTEAFF.

The chain couples TRBV6-5 to TRBJ1-6; D remains unclear. Deletions cut 3 bases from V and 7 bases from J, with 16 bases between. The V gene's germline CDR1 is MNHEY and CDR2 SVGAGI. The CDR3 covers 16 residues. Here the CDR3 DNA reads TGTGCCAGCAGTTATTCGTCGTGGGGTAGGAATTCACCCCTCCACTTT. It yields the protein CASSYSSWGRNSPLHF.

The chain links TRBV9 to TRBJ2-6; TRBD1 is a possible D gene (6 bases). This CDR3 comprises 15 residues. Trimming removed 4 bases at V and 4 bases at J, with 12 bases between. The germline V gene has CDR1 SGDLS and CDR2 YYNGEE. In DNA, the CDR3 is TGTGCCAGCAGCACTACAGGGAACGGGGCCAACGTCCTGACTTTC. Its translation is CASSTTGNGANVLTF.

V gene TRBV15 combines with J gene TRBJ2-7; D is uncertain. V lost 5 bases and J lost 0, with 14 bases in between. Germline values: CDR1 LNHNV, CDR2 YYDKDF (reference sequence). This CDR3 spans 15 amino acids. The CDR3 sequence is CATSANKDPSYEQYF. The CDR3 DNA reads as TGTGCCACCAGCGCTAATAAGGACCCCTCCTACGAGCAGTACTTC. The entire variable domain, with the rest obtained from reference TRBV15 and TRBJ2-7, is as follows: DAMVIQNPRYQVTQFGKPVTLSCSQTLNHNVMYWYQQKSSQAPKLLFHYYDKDFNNEADTPDNFQSRRPNTSFCFLDIRSPGLGDTAMYLCATSANKDPSYEQYFGPGTRLTVT.

The chain employs TRBV12-2 and TRBJ1-3. TRBV12-2 is a pseudogene segment. The CDR3 contains 18 residues. CDR3 loop: CASRVRVRRGRAGNTIYF. The DNA of the CDR3 is TGTGCAAGTCGCGTTAGGGTCAGGAGGGGAAGGGCTGGAAACACCATATATTTT.

This chain connects TRBV6-2 or TRBV6-3 to TRBJ1-1; TRBD1 matches at 7 bases. Germline assignment: CDR1 MNHEY and CDR2 SVGEGT. The CDR3 extends over 17 amino acids. The V segment lost 6 bases and the J segment 0 bases; nucleotides outside the gene matches: 13. For the CDR3, the DNA is TGTGCCAGCAGCGAGTACAGGGGTAATACAGTGAACACTGAAGCTTTCTTT. It specifies CASSEYRGNTVNTEAFF.

This sequence joins TRBV28 and TRBJ1-1; D perhaps matches TRBD1 (5 bases). Germline CDR1 is MDHEN and CDR2 is SYDVKM. The CDR3 extends over 13 amino acids. Deletions cut 2 bases from V and 2 bases from J, with 6 bases between. CDR3 residues: CASSLQGNTEAFF. The DNA of the CDR3 is TGTGCCAGCAGTTTACAGGGAAACACTGAAGCTTTCTTT.

V gene TRBV19 combines with J gene TRBJ1-2; weak D call: TRBD1 (6 bases). The CDR3 runs to 14 residues. V lost 3 bases and J lost 4, with 12 bases in between. Germline V gene data show CDR1 as LNHDA and CDR2 as SQIVND (reference sequence). The CDR3: CASSIGGLGYGYTF. As DNA, the CDR3 is TGTGCCAGTAGTATTGGGGGCCTTGGCTATGGCTACACCTTC. The full variable domain, rest sourced from reference TRBV19 and TRBJ1-2, is DGGITQSPKYLFRKEGQNVTLSCEQNLNHDAMYWYRQDPGQGLRLIYYSQIVNDFQKGDIAEGYSVSREKKESFPLTVTSAQKNPTAFYLCASSIGGLGYGYTFGSGTRLTVV.

The V and J genes are TRBV3-1 (or the pseudogene TRBV3-2) and TRBJ2-5; tentatively, D is TRBD2 (5 bases). Germline CDR1 reads LGHDT; CDR2 reads YNNKEL (reference sequence). The V and J ends lost 1 base and 4 bases respectively, with 10 bases between them. The CDR3 runs to 14 residues. CDR3 amino acids: CASSQVLAGETQYF. Written as DNA, the CDR3 is TGTGCCAGCAGCCAAGTACTCGCGGGAGAGACCCAGTACTTC.

The chain joins TRBV12-3 or TRBV12-4 to TRBJ1-1; maybe TRBD1 (5 bases). V was shortened by 3 bases and J by 11 bases, with 13 bases between the two germline ends. CDR3 length: 12 amino acids. Here the CDR3 reads CASSFGGYGAFF. Here the CDR3 DNA reads TGTGCCAGCAGTTTTGGGGGGTACGGGGCTTTCTTT.

V usage is TRBV11-2 and J usage is TRBJ1-4; unclear D gene. The CDR3 has 14 residues. Trimming removed 1 base at V and 3 bases at J, with 6 bases between. CDR1 is SGHAT, CDR2 FQNNGV, per germline. The CDR3 loop is CASSLGGPNEKLFF. As DNA, the CDR3 is TGTGCCAGCAGCTTAGGAGGGCCTAATGAAAAACTGTTTTTT.

The chain uses TRBV19 and TRBJ1-3; D call uncertain. Trimming pared 7 bases from V and 0 bases from J, leaving 16 bases between. This CDR3 is built from 16 residues. From germline, CDR1 is LNHDA and CDR2 SQIVND (reference sequence). DNA of the CDR3: TGTGCCAGTACTGGTGGAACCCACCACTCTGGAAACACCATATATTTT. Its protein product is CASTGGTHHSGNTIYF. Supplemented by reference TRBV19 and TRBJ1-3, the full variable domain reads DGGITQSPKYLFRKEGQNVTLSCEQNLNHDAMYWYRQDPGQGLRLIYYSQIVNDFQKGDIAEGYSVSREKKESFPLTVTSAQKNPTAFYLCASTGGTHHSGNTIYFGEGSWLTVV.

The genes are TRBV15 and TRBJ2-7, with 9 bases that match TRBD2. Germline CDR1 LNHNV, CDR2 YYDKDF (reference sequence). This CDR3 has 15 residues. V lost 2 bases, J lost 4 bases, and 6 bases stayed unmatched. In DNA, the CDR3 is TGTGCCACCAGCAGAACTGGCGGGGGGGCTTACGAGCAGTACTTC. This codes for CATSRTGGGAYEQYF.

In DNA, the CDR3 is TGTGCCAGCAGTAAACAGGGCCTCTACTCCTACGAGCAGTACTTC. As protein: CASSKQGLYSYEQYF. This sequence joins TRBV6-6 and TRBJ2-7; a weak D match, TRBD1 (6 bases). The CDR3 runs to 15 residues. Germline values: CDR1 MNHNY, CDR2 SVGAGI (reference sequence). V was trimmed by 5 bases and J by 0 bases, leaving 14 bases between them.

The V gene is TRBV6-8, the J gene TRBJ1-1; D uncertain. Deletions cut 6 bases from V and 4 bases from J, with 12 bases between. The V gene's germline CDR1 is MNHGY and CDR2 SAAAGT. This CDR3 contains 13 residues. CDR3 sequence reads: CASRPDIPTEAFF. CDR3 bases: TGTGCCAGCAGACCCGACATTCCCACTGAAGCTTTCTTT.

This chain connects TRBV19 to TRBJ2-3, with 11 positions matching TRBD2. The junction had 6 bases not matched to a gene; V was cut back by 6 bases and J by 4 bases. The CDR3 has 15 residues. Germline CDR1 LNHDA, CDR2 SQIVND (reference sequence). CDR3 bases: TGTGCCAGTAGGAATAGCGGGGGGGCTTCAGATACGCAGTATTTT. It is translated as CASRNSGGASDTQYF.

The V and J genes are TRBV11-2 and TRBJ1-5, with D possibly being TRBD1 (6 bases). V was clipped by 0 bases and J by 6 bases, with 12 bases between them. The CDR3 is 15 amino acids. The V gene's germline CDR1 is SGHAT and CDR2 FQNNGV. The CDR3 DNA follows: TGTGCCAGCAGCTTAGATCTTGGGGGCCGTCAGCCCCAGCATTTT. Protein product: CASSLDLGGRQPQHF.

The gene calls are TRBV5-1 and TRBJ1-1, with 8 bases matching TRBD1. This CDR3 contains 17 residues. V shed 5 bases and J 6 bases; nucleotides not matched to a gene: 18. CDR1 and CDR2 (germline): SGHRS, YFSETQ. The CDR3 region has the DNA TGCGCCAGCAGTTATCTCCTGACACAGGGGGGTATCGCTGAAGCTTTCTTT. As protein: CASSYLLTQGGIAEAFF.

The rearrangement uses TRBV3-1 (or the pseudogene TRBV3-2) and TRBJ1-3, with 7 nucleotides matching TRBD1. Germline V gene data show CDR1 as LGHDT and CDR2 as YNNKEL (reference sequence). The V and J ends lost 4 bases and 2 bases, in that order; junction bases with no gene match: 2. The length of the CDR3 is 14 residues. The CDR3 protein is CASSLGTAGNTIYF. CDR3 in DNA: TGTGCCAGCAGCCTTGGGACAGCTGGAAACACCATATATTTT.

The chain is built from TRBV4-1 and TRBJ2-2; 9 positions agree with TRBD1. V trimming: 0 bases; J trimming: 4 bases; junction bases outside the gene matches: 3. CDR1 is MGHRA, CDR2 YSYEKL, per germline. CDR3 length: 16 amino acids. Here the CDR3 DNA reads TGCGCCAGCAGCCAAGAACAGGGGGCTGGCACCGGGGAGCTGTTTTTT. Translating it yields CASSQEQGAGTGELFF.

J is TRBJ2-7 and V is TRBV2; perhaps D is TRBD1 or TRBD2 (5 bases each). V was cut by 1 base and J by 0 bases, with 10 bases left in between. Germline V CDR1 and CDR2: SNHLY, FYNNEI. The CDR3 length is 15 residues. The CDR3 region has the DNA TGTGCCAGCAGTGAAGGTGGGACCCGCTCCTACGAGCAGTACTTC. Translating gives CASSEGGTRSYEQYF.

The V gene is TRBV29-1, the J gene TRBJ2-1, with D possibly called TRBD1 or TRBD2 (7 bases each). The CDR3 spans 15 residues. V was trimmed by 1 base and J by 7 bases, leaving 17 bases between them. The V gene's germline CDR1 is SQVTM and CDR2 ANQGSEA. For the CDR3, the DNA is TGCAGCGTTGAAGCCCCAGGCCAGGGGGGGAATGAGCAGTTCTTC. Its protein product is CSVEAPGQGGNEQFF.